This T cell receptor (beta chain) was identified in a study of early T cells in non-severe SARS-CoV-2 infection. Study context: Sequenced material consisted of bulk RNA (from unsorted whole blood), and chains were unpaired.

Broader study findings: Lookups in VDJdb leaned toward anti-spike CD8 responses and missed private and CD4 specificities.

Many counts were recorded for this clonotype. Its specificity is not known. The CDR3 is 15 residues long. CDR1 and CDR2 (germline): SGHAT, FQNNGV. Between the trimmed V and J ends, which lost 2 bases and 8 bases, there was a span of 18 bases. Each cDNA molecule carried a unique molecular identifier. From the 5' RACE reads, TCRdb called clonotypes with MiXCR, one entry per CDR3 protein. The table has around 67,000 distinct CDR3 sequences, 10% to 15% seen once. J is TRBJ1-1 and V is TRBV11-2; D is unclear. Material for sequencing was whole blood. The sequence derives from an adult who was a healthcare worker with PCR-confirmed SARS-CoV-2 infection or an uninfected control (not recorded which). The CDR3 sequence: CASSLTPSRAGEAFF. CDR3 DNA sequence: TGTGCCAGCAGCTTAACGCCAAGTAGGGCCGGGGAAGCTTTCTTT.